What follows are 30 T cell receptor beta chains derived from one specimen sequenced in a study of T cell changes during pregnancy in multiple sclerosis. The table came from immunoSEQ multiplex PCR; TCRdb's copy has only in-frame clones and leaves some out. The table records 68,000 or so clones, about 90% of them present only once. The source material was peripheral blood, sampled in the second trimester of pregnancy. The origin of the receptors is a female donor with multiple sclerosis, enrolled in a pregnancy study.

As to this clone: Given the absence of the conserved phenylalanine or tryptophan at the CDR3 end, a read error is likely. The gene calls are TRBV10-3 and TRBJ2-7, with D perhaps matching TRBD2 (6 bases). The CDR3 is 14 amino acids. Germline V gene sequence: CDR1 ENHRY, CDR2 SYGVKD. With 0 bases removed from V and 2 bases from J, the gap between germline ends came to 8 bases. The CDR3 region has the DNA TGTGCCATCAGTGAGTCCAGCGGGCCCTACGAGCAGTACCTC. Translating it yields CAISESSGPYEQYL.

In this sample, this clone turned up a few times. The V gene is TRBV19, the J gene TRBJ1-1; TRBD1 matches at 9 bases. V shed 7 bases and J 9 bases; nucleotides not matched to a gene: 9. Looked up from germline, CDR1 is LNHDA and CDR2 is SQIVND (reference sequence). CDR3 size: 13 residues. The CDR3 protein is CASTKDRGGKAFF. DNA for the CDR3: TGTGCCAGTACCAAGGACAGGGGAGGCAAAGCTTTCTTT.

Only one count was recorded for this clone. In DNA, the CDR3 is TGTGCCACCAGCAGAGATCCGATCGGCGGAGCAACTAATGAAAAACTGTTTTTT. This translates into CATSRDPIGGATNEKLFF. The rearrangement links TRBV15 to TRBJ1-4; unclear D gene. Germline CDR1 and CDR2: LNHNV and YYDKDF (reference sequence). This CDR3 comprises 18 residues. V lost 0 bases and J 0 bases, leaving 14 bases between the germline ends.

The chain has TRBV5-1 and TRBJ1-6; D possibly corresponds to TRBD1 (5 bases). Germline V gives CDR1 SGHRS, CDR2 YFSETQ. Between the trimmed V and J ends, which lost 0 bases and 8 bases, there was a span of 12 bases. The CDR3 consists of 15 residues. CDR3 sequence reads: CASSLALTVDSPLHF. DNA for the CDR3: TGCGCCAGCAGCTTGGCGTTGACAGTCGATTCACCCCTCCACTTT. Variable domain in full (rest from reference TRBV5-1 and TRBJ1-6): KAGVTQTPRYLIKTRGQQVTLSCSPISGHRSVSWYQQTPGQGLQFLFEYFSETQRNKGNFPGRFSGRQFSNSRSEMNVSTLELGDSALYLCASSLALTVDSPLHFGNGTRLTVT.

The chain carries TRBV19 and TRBJ2-6, with a tentative D call TRBD1 (6 bases). The CDR3 has 15 amino acids. Per germline, CDR1 LNHDA and CDR2 SQIVND (reference sequence). V lost 9 bases, J lost 0 bases, and 12 bases lay in between. CDR3 nucleotide sequence: TGTGCCAGCCAAAGACAGGACTCTGGGGCCAACGTCCTGACTTTC. It yields the protein CASQRQDSGANVLTF.

J is TRBJ1-1 and V is TRBV19; perhaps TRBD1 as D (6 bases). CDR1 and CDR2 from the germline V gene are LNHDA and SQIVND (reference sequence). With 4 bases removed from V and 5 bases from J, the gap between germline ends came to 20 bases. This CDR3 has 16 residues. The CDR3 sequence is CASSTHRADLATEAFF. CDR3 bases: TGTGCCAGTAGTACCCACAGGGCAGATTTAGCGACTGAAGCTTTCTTT.

This clone was picked up one time. The V call is TRBV7-2, the J call TRBJ2-1; D is unclear. The germline V and J ends were trimmed by 4 bases and 12 bases, with 16 bases remaining between them. Germline V gene lookup returns CDR1 SGHTA and CDR2 FQGNSA. The CDR3 totals 13 residues. The CDR3 bases are TGTGCCAGCAGCTCTGACCTGCTCACGGGGCAGTTCTTC. Protein sequence: CASSSDLLTGQFF.

With regard to this clone: Different DNA sequences within this sample yield the same CDR3. The gene calls are TRBV5-6 and TRBJ2-2, with 10 bases aligning to TRBD2. This CDR3 region has 17 residues. Germline V gene lookup returns CDR1 SGHDT and CDR2 YYEEEE. V lost 4 bases and J lost 0; bases outside the gene matches: 6. The CDR3 spells CASSAAGTSANTGELFF. The CDR3 DNA sequence: TGTGCCAGCAGCGCGGCCGGGACTAGCGCGAACACCGGGGAGCTGTTTTTT.

V and J are TRBV25-1 and TRBJ2-3; perhaps TRBD1 as D (6 bases). Per germline, CDR1 MGHDK and CDR2 SYGVNS. V was shortened by 6 bases and J by 1 base, with 8 bases between the two germline ends. The CDR3 is 13 residues long. The CDR3 region is CASREGGTDTQYF. CDR3 DNA sequence: TGTGCCAGCAGAGAGGGGGGCACAGATACGCAGTATTTT.

The chain is built from TRBV7-2 and TRBJ2-3; TRBD1 matches 8 bases. Germline values: CDR1 SGHTA, CDR2 FQGNSA. Unmatched junction bases numbered 9, after V lost 5 bases and J lost 5 bases. The CDR3 sequence is 15 residues long. The CDR3 region has the DNA TGTGCCAGCAGCCCAGGGGGCGCCCCGGGAGATACGCAGTATTTT. Translating gives CASSPGGAPGDTQYF.

This clone has a single count. The chain joins TRBV6-1 to TRBJ2-1; possible D gene TRBD1, 5 bases. The V gene lost 11 bases and the J gene lost 5 bases, with 13 bases spanning the gap. The germline CDR1 and CDR2 sequences are MNHNS and SASEGT. The CDR3 is 12 amino acids. CDR3 amino acids: CAGTQGNNEQFF. CDR3 coding DNA: TGTGCCGGAACCCAGGGTAACAATGAGCAGTTCTTC.

The chain is built from TRBV7-2 and TRBJ2-1; no firm D call. This CDR3 region has 11 residues. The germline CDR1 and CDR2 sequences are SGHTA and FQGNSA. V was shortened by 5 bases and J by 10 bases, with 9 bases between the two germline ends. The CDR3 bases are TGTGCCAGCAGCGAGACTGGAGAGCAGTTCTTC. This gives the protein CASSETGEQFF.

DNA of the CDR3: TGTGCCAGCAGCTTAACACGGGGGGGTTCCTACGAGCAGTACTTC. This sequence encodes CASSLTRGGSYEQYF. V is TRBV7-3 and J is TRBJ2-7; TRBD2 agrees at 8 bases. The V gene end was trimmed by 0 bases and the J gene end by 1 base; junction bases not matched to a gene: 2. CDR3 size: 15 residues. CDR1 SGHTA and CDR2 FQGTGA come from the germline V gene.

This clone came up a few times. The chain recombines TRBV7-2 with TRBJ2-1; tentatively, D is TRBD2 (5 bases). This CDR3 comprises 13 residues. Trimming pared 7 bases from V and 10 bases from J, leaving 17 bases between. Looked up from germline, CDR1 is SGHTA and CDR2 is FQGNSA. Here the CDR3 DNA reads TGTGCCAGCAAGGCAAGCGGCTACCTCGAGCAGTTCTTC. It is translated as CASKASGYLEQFF.

V is TRBV18 and J is TRBJ1-2, with 7 bases fitting TRBD1. V lost 4 bases and J lost 4; bases outside the gene matches: 6. The germline gives CDR1 KGHSH, CDR2 LQKENI. The CDR3 is 14 residues long. The CDR3 region has the DNA TGTGCCAGCTCACAGGGACAGCTAAGCTATGGCTACACCTTC. Protein: CASSQGQLSYGYTF. Full variable domain (remainder filled in from reference TRBV18 and TRBJ1-2): NAGVMQNPRHLVRRRGQEARLRCSPMKGHSHVYWYRQLPEEGLKFMVYLQKENIIDESGMPKERFSAEFPKEGPSILRIQQVVRGDSAAYFCASSQGQLSYGYTFGSGTRLTVV.

This chain connects TRBV7-9 to TRBJ2-3, with D uncertain. The CDR3 runs 14 residues. V lost 5 bases and J lost 6, with 15 bases in between. The germline gives CDR1 SEHNR, CDR2 FQNEAQ (reference sequence). In DNA form, the CDR3 reads TGTGCCAGCAGCCTCCTAAACGGCGGTGATACGCAGTATTTT. Translating gives CASSLLNGGDTQYF.

V usage is TRBV5-4 and J usage is TRBJ1-5, with TRBD1 matching over 11 bases. Germline V lookup: CDR1 SGHNT, CDR2 YYREEE (reference sequence). CDR3 length: 15 amino acids. V lost 4 bases to trimming and J lost 5 bases; unmatched junction nucleotides: 5. The CDR3 DNA reads TGTGCCAGCAGCGGGGGGACAGGGGGGGATCAGCCCCAGCATTTT. Translating it yields CASSGGTGGDQPQHF.

The chain joins TRBV27 to TRBJ2-7; a possible D gene is TRBD1 (6 bases). The CDR3 totals 14 residues. V shed 2 bases and J shed 2 bases, with 10 bases lying between them. Germline V gene lookup returns CDR1 MNHEY and CDR2 SMNVEV (reference sequence). CDR3 sequence: CASSLAGAPYEQYF. Here the CDR3 DNA reads TGTGCCAGCAGTTTAGCAGGGGCCCCCTACGAGCAGTACTTC.

The chain combines TRBV14 with TRBJ1-4, with D perhaps TRBD1 (6 bases). CDR1 and CDR2 (germline): SGHDN, FVKESK. The CDR3 consists of 12 residues. Trimming took 6 bases from V and 8 from J, leaving 10 bases between them. The CDR3 coding sequence is TGTGCCAGCAGGGACAGAGGGGAAAAACTGTTTTTT. Its translation: CASRDRGEKLFF.

The chain couples TRBV6-1 to TRBJ2-1, with TRBD2 matching 8 bases. CDR3 length equals 15 residues. Germline loops: CDR1 MNHNS, CDR2 SASEGT. Germline trimming cut 6 bases from V and 4 bases from J; bases unmatched to any gene: 8. This CDR3 reads CASRKSGGAYNEQFF. CDR3 DNA: TGTGCCAGCAGGAAGAGCGGGGGCGCATACAATGAGCAGTTCTTC.

This clone has only one observation. This chain joins TRBV6-5 and TRBJ1-2, with no clear D. Trimming shortened V by 2 bases and J by 4 bases, and 8 bases separated the two germline ends. The CDR3 is 13 amino acids. The germline V gene encodes CDR1 MNHEY and CDR2 SVGAGI. The CDR3 reads CASSYEGRYGYTF. CDR3 sequence (DNA): TGTGCCAGCAGTTACGAGGGTCGCTATGGCTACACCTTC.

CDR3 DNA: TGCGCCAGCAGCCAAGAAGGGGGAAACAGGGGGGGCTACGAGCAGTACTTC. Its protein product is CASSQEGGNRGGYEQYF. The chain has TRBV4-3 and TRBJ2-7; TRBD1 is a possible D gene (8 bases). From germline, CDR1 is LGHNA and CDR2 YSLEER. The CDR3 covers 17 residues. V was pared by 0 bases and J by 3 bases, with 18 bases between.

This clone was counted ten times or more. The chain employs TRBV27 and TRBJ2-3; a weak D match, TRBD2 (5 bases). Germline V CDR1 and CDR2: MNHEY, SMNVEV (reference sequence). The CDR3 runs to 16 residues. V gave up 2 bases and J gave up 2 bases, with 14 bases separating them. CDR3: CASSLRTAGLTDTQYF. CDR3 coding DNA: TGTGCCAGCAGTTTACGGACGGCCGGACTCACAGATACGCAGTATTTT.

The chain combines TRBV7-2 with TRBJ1-1; D unclear. This CDR3 contains 15 residues. Germline values: CDR1 SGHTA, CDR2 FQGNSA. V gave up 2 bases and J gave up 0 bases, with 10 bases separating them. The CDR3 DNA reads TGTGCCAGCAGCTTATTTCCTACGGTGAACACTGAAGCTTTCTTT. Translation: CASSLFPTVNTEAFF.

V and J are TRBV7-7 and TRBJ2-3; 12 bases line up with TRBD2. This CDR3 is built from 15 residues. Trimming removed 1 base from V and 5 bases from J; junction bases left unmatched: 1. The germline V gene has CDR1 SSHAT and CDR2 FNYEAQ (reference sequence). The CDR3 region has the DNA TGTGCCAGCAGCTTAGGACTAGCGGGGGTAGATACGCAGTATTTT. It specifies CASSLGLAGVDTQYF. Using reference TRBV7-7 and TRBJ2-3 for the parts outside the CDR3, the full variable domain is GAGVSQSPRYKVTKRGQDVTLRCDPISSHATLYWYQQALGQGPEFLTYFNYEAQPDKSGLPSDRFSAERPEGSISTLTIQRTEQRDSAMYRCASSLGLAGVDTQYFGPGTRLTVL.

This clone was seen just once. The rearrangement links TRBV6-5 to TRBJ1-2, with D possibly TRBD1 on 6 matching bases. This CDR3 is built from 15 residues. The V end was cut by 9 bases, the J end by 2 bases, with 19 bases between. Germline assignment: CDR1 MNHEY and CDR2 SVGAGI. DNA of the CDR3: TGTGCCAGTTCCAAGGCACACAGGGAAAACTATGGCTACACCTTC. It specifies CASSKAHRENYGYTF.

The chain recombines TRBV9 with TRBJ2-6, with 7 bases fitting TRBD1. Germline V gene lookup returns CDR1 SGDLS and CDR2 YYNGEE. Unmatched junction bases numbered 15, after V lost 3 bases and J lost 0 bases. The CDR3 runs 20 residues. The CDR3 spells CASSARPPGQIFSGANVLTF. The CDR3 bases are TGTGCCAGCAGCGCCCGTCCCCCGGGACAGATTTTCTCTGGGGCCAACGTCCTGACTTTC. The full variable domain, its missing parts supplied by reference TRBV9 and TRBJ2-6, is DSGVTQTPKHLITATGQRVTLRCSPRSGDLSVYWYQQSLDQGLQFLIQYYNGEERAKGNILERFSAQQFPDLHSELNLSSLELGDSALYFCASSARPPGQIFSGANVLTFGAGSRLTVL.

The chain couples TRBV6-5 to TRBJ2-7; D might be TRBD1 (5 bases). The CDR3 loop spans 15 amino acids. The germline V gene encodes CDR1 MNHEY and CDR2 SVGAGI. V shed 3 bases and J shed 0 bases, with 12 bases lying between them. The CDR3 DNA is TGTGCCAGCAGTTATAGTAGGGGCAGCTCCTACGAGCAGTACTTC. This sequence encodes CASSYSRGSSYEQYF.

This chain joins TRBV2 and TRBJ1-2, with 8 nucleotides matching TRBD1. The CDR3 has 13 amino acids. V trimming: 8 bases; J trimming: 3 bases; junction bases outside the gene matches: 5. In germline, CDR1 is SNHLY, CDR2 FYNNEI. Here the CDR3 reads CASSAGGDYGYTF. As DNA, the CDR3 is TGTGCCAGCTCGGCAGGGGGCGACTATGGCTACACCTTC.

This chain joins TRBV9 and TRBJ1-1; 8 bases match TRBD1. Germline values: CDR1 SGDLS, CDR2 YYNGEE. The CDR3 extends over 15 amino acids. Trimming took 4 bases from V and 0 from J; bases not matched to a gene: 5. The DNA of the CDR3 is TGTGCCAGCAGCCCCCGGGACAGGCTGAACACTGAAGCTTTCTTT. It codes for CASSPRDRLNTEAFF.